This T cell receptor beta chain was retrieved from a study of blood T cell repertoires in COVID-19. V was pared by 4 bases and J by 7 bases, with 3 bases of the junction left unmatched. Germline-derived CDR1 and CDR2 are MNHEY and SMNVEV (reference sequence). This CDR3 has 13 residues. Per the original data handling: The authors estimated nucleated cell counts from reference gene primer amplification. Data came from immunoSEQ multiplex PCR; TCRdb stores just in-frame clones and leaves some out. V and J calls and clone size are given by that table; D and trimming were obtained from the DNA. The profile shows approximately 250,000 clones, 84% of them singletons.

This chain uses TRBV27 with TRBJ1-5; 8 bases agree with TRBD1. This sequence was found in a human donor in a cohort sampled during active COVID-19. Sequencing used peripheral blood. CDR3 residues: CASSYQGAQPQHF. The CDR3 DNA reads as TGTGCCAGCAGTTACCAGGGGGCCCAGCCCCAGCATTTT.